The T cell receptor (beta chain) under discussion was sequenced for a study of cytomegalovirus exposure and HLA in healthy donors (dated by TCRdb to 2017 to 2019). With respect to the entire study: In an earlier analysis of under 600 of the donors, about 260 Gb of sequence data and 90 million to 120 million unique TCR beta sequences from about 179 million T cells were reported. Across approximately 400 genotyped donors of the cohort, an average of roughly 250,000 unique TCR beta nucleotide sequences per donor were sequenced, and approximately 19% of those sequences were non-productive. Every discovery cohort repertoire had been produced on one sequencing platform. The study profiled the T cell repertoires of under 850 subjects by immunosequencing and related them to cytomegalovirus serostatus. Of the 300 to 400 genotyped donors, over 65% fell in the genetic ancestry cluster associated with self-reported Caucasian donors. Alongside the repertoire data, information on donor age, sex, ethnicity and CMV serostatus was compiled. An early release covering 550 to 700 HLA-typed donors comprised around 300 gigabases of sequencing data and around 80 million unique TCR sequences. In the later analysis, no new phenotypic data were used to find candidate immune exposures; instead, reliance was placed on TCR beta sequences and their occurrence across donors. A later analysis re-examined previously published TCR beta repertoires from more than 600 donors and added high-resolution HLA genotyping to investigate patterns of TCR occurrence. In a later genetic analysis, genome-wide SNP genotypes for about 65% of the roughly 670 donors were used, and that subset was treated as a discovery cohort. The study aimed to test whether signatures of past pathogen exposure could be identified by cataloging public T cell receptors. Along with the approximately 600-subject first cohort, a separate validation cohort of over a hundred different subjects was used. Roughly 5 DR-DQ haplotypes were handled as single units for association and clustering, since linkage in the cohort was strong. To predict cytomegalovirus infection status, the study combined high-throughput TCR immunosequencing, statistical association of individual TCRs with disease status, and machine learning. Typing coverage differed by locus: A, B, C, DRB1 and DQB1 were typed in roughly 629-630 donors, DQA1 in about 510, DPA1 in 600 to 610, and DPB1 in approximately 450. HLA typing included class I and class II loci at four-digit resolution. To decide whether each TCR beta V gene segment behaved as functional or pseudogenic, an earlier analysis of 587 of the donors relied on high-throughput TCR beta sequencing. The paper's findings and limits, for the study overall: A few of the identified cytomegalovirus-associated TCR beta chains were confirmed in vitro to be specific for cytomegalovirus antigens. Correlated functional status among segregating V segments might reflect linkage disequilibrium, but an unknown experimental factor could not be ruled out. It was suggested by the authors that the approach could potentially be generalized to other disease states and immunological phenotypes. A later analysis found that HLA-associated TCR beta chains were more clonally expanded and had lower generation probabilities than equally common non-associated chains. Because counts were too low, about 15 rarely observed V segments, including chromosome 9 orphons, were left out of the earlier analysis of 500 to 650 of the donors. According to a later analysis, parvovirus B19, influenza, CMV and Epstein-Barr virus appeared linked to several top co-occurrence clusters. Cytomegalovirus status was reported to be diagnosed by the classifier with high specificity and sensitivity in both the original and validation cohorts. A cluster of highly shared sequence variants was judged likely to be a technical artifact of the sequencing pipeline. An earlier analysis of several hundred of the donors showed that most TCR beta V segments appeared in productive rearrangements either about 87% or about 30% of the time, which broadly matched IMGT annotations. Because HLA typing was unavailable for some donors at each locus, only the typed subset was used in association tests. A later analysis found that most CMV-associated TCR beta chains appeared HLA-restricted, with HLA associations seemingly driven largely by CMV exposure. Assigning TCR associations to individual alleles was difficult when HLA alleles, especially DR and DQ, strongly co-occurred. Roughly uniform sequencing depth across donors was assumed in presence/absence analyses, although this assumption may not hold. The study listed 170 or so TCR beta chains as associated with cytomegalovirus. A later genetic analysis associated a missense DCLRE1C variant with V-gene and J-gene trimming of TCR beta chains, and an independent cohort replicated the association. Compared with the approximately 670-donor mean, donors in an Asian-associated ancestry cluster had fewer N-insertions in productive TCRs, according to a later genetic analysis. Across donors, most TCR sequences were observed very rarely, whereas some public TCRs were present in many individuals. A later analysis found that TCR association rates varied across HLA loci, with DRB1 alleles showing the most associated TCRs and HLA-C alleles the fewest. The cohort was sequenced for TCR beta chains only, and without alpha or paired-chain data the features that could be detected were limited. A further reported finding was that TCR beta sequences accurately predicted the HLA-A and HLA-B alleles for most subjects in the first cohort. The only immune exposure information available for the cohort was CMV serostatus. Specific HLA alleles were associated with 15,000 to 20,000 TCR beta sequences at a false discovery rate of 0.05 in a later analysis.

Library preparation was by the immunoSEQ multiplex PCR assay. For the multiplex PCR, a mixture combining 60 forward primers for TCR Vbeta segments and 13 reverse primers for TCR Jbeta segments was used. The CDR3 region of rearranged TCR beta genes was amplified from genomic DNA with a multiplex PCR assay. Amplified TCR beta libraries were sequenced as 87-base-pair reads on the Illumina HiSeq System. The paper's processing steps were these. Across the 500 to 750 repertoires, a later analysis counted tens of millions of unique TCR beta chains, approximately 10 million of which were shared by at least two donors. A nearest-neighbor algorithm error-corrected the raw reads and collapsed the reads into unique sequences, merging closely related sequences to remove PCR and sequencing errors. V, D and J gene segments were assigned by aligning CDR3 sequences to IMGT reference sequences. For a sequence to be retained, a match of at least six nucleotides was required to both a V gene segment and a J gene segment. A rearrangement counted as productive if the CDR3 had no stop codons and remained in frame with V and J, and every other rearrangement counted as non-productive. CDR3 was defined according to IMGT convention as the region running from the second conserved V-encoded cysteine to the conserved J-encoded phenylalanine. The earlier analysis of about 610 of the donors excluded sequences that lacked an unambiguous match to a single V gene segment. In an earlier analysis of 587 of the donors, V segments were called functional above 56.7% productive rearrangements and were called segregating when the between-donor standard deviation exceeded 5%. To diagnose cytomegalovirus status from the catalog of TCR beta chain sequences, a statistical classification framework was built. A later analysis assigned V and J genes by comparing TCR nucleotide sequences with IMGT/GENE-DB human TR gene sequences. Using the TCRdist pipeline, a later analysis assigned CDR3 sequences along with most-parsimonious VDJ recombination scenarios. A later analysis defined each TCR beta chain by its CDR3 amino acid sequence plus V-gene family, and excluded reads lacking a unique V-gene family. A later analysis removed over 500 highly shared, low-generation-probability nucleotide sequences to deal with suspected cross-contamination and a sequencing artifact. A later analysis calculated a clonal expansion index for each public chain from normalized within-repertoire ranks of inferred template counts. In a later analysis, generation probabilities were computed using a VDJ recombination model fitted to out-of-frame rearrangements, and the results were checked against IGoR. A later analysis scored TCR-TCR, TCR-HLA and TCR-CMV co-occurrence with hypergeometric tests, applying a repertoire-size bias correction to TCR pairs. To estimate false discovery rates, a later analysis permuted the HLA or CMV assignments 20 times. In a later analysis, co-occurring TCRs were grouped using DBSCAN, with TCRdist sequence similarity added in when clustering inside HLA-allele-positive subsets. Co-occurrence clustering excluded repertoires with fewer than 30,000 or more than 120,000 public chains, plus five with anomalous nucleotide sharing. The table comes from immuneACCESS by way of TCRdb, which keeps in-frame sequences with V and J called. Part of the clones is missing from these tables; in studies checked, under half for an unresolved V gene and the rest for unknown reasons. V and J calls and clone size follow that table, whereas D and trimming were derived from the DNA. This sample holds 100,000 or so clones; over 70% were observed only once. Jointly, the top ten make up approximately 8.6% of the sample.

The cohort was made up of several hundred healthy bone marrow donors. At the time of sampling, all cohort members were nominally healthy, though unrecorded immune exposures were likely present. The donor was CMV seropositive and was included in the group of some 290 seropositive cohort members. A peripheral blood sample was collected from each donor, and TCR beta sequencing was performed on peripheral blood mononuclear cells. Genomic DNA was extracted from the blood cell samples with the Qiagen DNeasy Blood Extraction Kit. As to this clone: The specificity of this receptor is unknown. Base qualities are not provided; no much larger clone lies one nucleotide away.

The clonotype was recovered from a woman aged 40 to 55 in good health and CMV-seropositive. Sequenced input: PBMCs.

The nucleotide sequence is given as TGTGCCACCCTTGGGACTAGTAGTTCCTACAATGAGCAGTTCTTC. It codes for CATLGTSSSYNEQFF. The chain couples TRBV10-3 to TRBJ2-1; 8 central nucleotides agree with TRBD2. The CDR3 runs 15 amino acids, cysteine and phenylalanine included. Of the read, only the CDR3 DNA is kept; its 45 bases are in frame from base 1. Here V drops 10 bases and J drops 1 base, and the junction holds 9 bases not matched to any gene. According to the germline V gene, CDR1 reads ENHRY and CDR2 reads SYGVKD.